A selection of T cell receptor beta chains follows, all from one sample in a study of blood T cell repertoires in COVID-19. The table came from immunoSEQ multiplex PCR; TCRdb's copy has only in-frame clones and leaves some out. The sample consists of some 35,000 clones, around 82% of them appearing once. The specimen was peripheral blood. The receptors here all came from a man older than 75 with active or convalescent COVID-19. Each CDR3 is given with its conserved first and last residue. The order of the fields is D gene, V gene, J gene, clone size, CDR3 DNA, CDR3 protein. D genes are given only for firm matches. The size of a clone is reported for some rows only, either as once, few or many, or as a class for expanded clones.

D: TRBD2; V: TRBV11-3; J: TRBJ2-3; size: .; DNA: TGTGCCAGCAGCTTAGAACTAGCGGGAGGCACAGATACGCAGTATTTT; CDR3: CASSLELAGGTDTQYF
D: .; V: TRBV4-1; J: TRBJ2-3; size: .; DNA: TGCGCCAGCAGCCAAGTTCGAGCATATGAGGATACGCAGTATTTT; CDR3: CASSQVRAYEDTQYF
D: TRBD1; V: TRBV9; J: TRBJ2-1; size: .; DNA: TGTGCCAGCAGCGTAAGGGGGACAGAGGCGTACAATGAGCAGTTCTTC; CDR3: CASSVRGTEAYNEQFF
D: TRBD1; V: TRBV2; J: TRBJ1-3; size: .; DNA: TGTGCCAGCAGCAAGGACAGGGTGTCGGGAAACACCATATATTTT; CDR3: CASSKDRVSGNTIYF
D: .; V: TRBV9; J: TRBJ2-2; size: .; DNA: TGTGCCAGCAGCGTCTACCTGGACAGGAACACCGGGGAGCTGTTTTTT; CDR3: CASSVYLDRNTGELFF
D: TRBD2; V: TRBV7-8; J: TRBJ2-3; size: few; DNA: TGTGCCAGCAGCCCTCGCGGGAGGGGGACAGATACGCAGTATTTT; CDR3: CASSPRGRGTDTQYF
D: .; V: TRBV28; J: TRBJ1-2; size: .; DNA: TGTGCCAGCAGTTTAGAGGTCGCTAACTATGGCTACACCTTC; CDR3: CASSLEVANYGYTF
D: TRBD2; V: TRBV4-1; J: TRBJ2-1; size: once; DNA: TGCGCCAGCAGCCAAGGTACTAGCGGGAACTCATACAATGAGCAGTTCTTC; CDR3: CASSQGTSGNSYNEQFF
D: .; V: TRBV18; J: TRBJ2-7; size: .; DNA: TGTGCCAGCTCACCACCGGTCGGGGAGGAGCAGTACTTC; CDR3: CASSPPVGEEQYF
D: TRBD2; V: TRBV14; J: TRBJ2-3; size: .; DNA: TGTGCCAGCAGCCAAGTAGCGGGAGGTATCACAGATACGCAGTATTTT; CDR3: CASSQVAGGITDTQYF
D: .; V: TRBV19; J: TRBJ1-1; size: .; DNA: TGTGCCAGTAGTATAGATCAACGGACAGTCTTGAACACTGAAGCTTTCTTT; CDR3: CASSIDQRTVLNTEAFF
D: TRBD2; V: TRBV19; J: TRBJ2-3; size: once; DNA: TGTGCCAGTAGTTCCCCTAGACTAGCGGGAGGAAACCAGGGGCAGTATTTT; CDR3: CASSSPRLAGGNQGQYF
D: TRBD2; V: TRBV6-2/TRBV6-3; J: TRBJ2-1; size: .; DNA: TGTGCCAGCAGTTACTCTCCGACTAGCGGAATTTACAATGAGCAGTTCTTC; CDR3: CASSYSPTSGIYNEQFF
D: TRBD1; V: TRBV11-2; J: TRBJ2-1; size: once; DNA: TGTGCCAGCAGCTTAGGGACAGGGATCAATGAGCAGTTCTTC; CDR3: CASSLGTGINEQFF
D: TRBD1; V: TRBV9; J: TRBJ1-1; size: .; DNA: TGTGCCAGCAGCGCACGGGGGACAGTGAACACTGAAGCTTTCTTT; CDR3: CASSARGTVNTEAFF
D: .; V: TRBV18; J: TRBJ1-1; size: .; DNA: TGTGCCAGCTCACCACGTAGTACAGGGTCGGACACTGAAGCTTTCTTT; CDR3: CASSPRSTGSDTEAFF
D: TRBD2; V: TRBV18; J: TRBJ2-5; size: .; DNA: TGTGCCAGCTCACGATCCGGGACTAGCGGCATCCTTCAAGAGACCCAGTACTTC; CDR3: CASSRSGTSGILQETQYF
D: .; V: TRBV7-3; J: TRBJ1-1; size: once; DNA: TGTGCCAGCAGCTTAGGTGCCCAGGGGACTGAAGCTTTCTTT; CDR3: CASSLGAQGTEAFF
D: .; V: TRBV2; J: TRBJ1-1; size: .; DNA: TGTGCCAGCAACCGGGAGGGTCTAGGGAACACTGAAGCTTTCTTT; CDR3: CASNREGLGNTEAFF
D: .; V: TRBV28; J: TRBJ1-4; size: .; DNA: TGTGCCAGCAGTTCCTTGGCGAGGCATGAAAAACTGTTTTTT; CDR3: CASSSLARHEKLFF
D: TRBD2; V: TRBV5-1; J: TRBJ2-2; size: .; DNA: TGCGCCAGCAGACTTAGCGGGACACCGAACACCGGGGAGCTGTTTTTT; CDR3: CASRLSGTPNTGELFF
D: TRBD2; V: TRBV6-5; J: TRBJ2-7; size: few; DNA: TGTGCCAGCACCCTTAGCGGGTCTCACTACGAGCAGTACTTC; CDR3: CASTLSGSHYEQYF